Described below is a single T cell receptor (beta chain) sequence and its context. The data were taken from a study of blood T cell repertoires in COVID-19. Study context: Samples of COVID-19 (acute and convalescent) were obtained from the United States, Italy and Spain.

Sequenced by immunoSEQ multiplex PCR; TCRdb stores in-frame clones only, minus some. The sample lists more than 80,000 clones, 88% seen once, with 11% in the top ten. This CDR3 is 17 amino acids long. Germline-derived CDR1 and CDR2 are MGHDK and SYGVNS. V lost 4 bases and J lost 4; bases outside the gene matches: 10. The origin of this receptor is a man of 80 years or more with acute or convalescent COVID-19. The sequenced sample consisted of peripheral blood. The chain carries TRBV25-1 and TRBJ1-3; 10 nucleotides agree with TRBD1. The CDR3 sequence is CASSAARQGAGGNTIYF. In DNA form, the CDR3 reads TGTGCCAGCAGTGCAGCTCGACAGGGGGCCGGAGGAAACACCATATATTTT.